This T cell receptor (beta chain) derives from a study of cytomegalovirus exposure and HLA in healthy donors (dated by TCRdb to between 2016 and 2019). Study-wide context: An earlier analysis of approximately 590 of the donors reported approximately 290 Gb of sequence data and roughly 110 million unique TCR beta sequences from 190 million or so T cells. An earlier analysis of 587 of the donors applied high-throughput TCR beta sequencing to assess whether each TCR beta V gene segment acted as functional or pseudogenic. Genome-wide SNP genotypes for about 65% of the 666 donors were used in a later genetic analysis, which treated that subset as a discovery cohort. To predict cytomegalovirus infection status, the study combined high-throughput TCR immunosequencing, statistical association of individual TCRs with disease status, and machine learning. Among around 400 genotyped donors of the cohort, an average of around 220,000 unique TCR beta nucleotide sequences was sequenced per donor, of which roughly 17% were non-productive. Of the approximately 400 genotyped donors, 75% to 85% were placed in the genetic ancestry cluster associated with self-reported Caucasian donors. The study profiled the T cell repertoires of 500 to 800 subjects by immunosequencing and related them to cytomegalovirus serostatus. The later analysis used no new phenotypic data to find candidate immune exposures, relying instead on TCR beta sequences and their occurrence across donors. Class I and class II HLA loci were covered by the typing at four-digit resolution. The aim of the study was to test whether cataloging public T cell receptors could identify signatures of past pathogen exposure. In a later analysis, previously published TCR beta repertoires from 666 donors were re-analyzed and high-resolution HLA genotyping was added so that TCR occurrence patterns could be studied. Along with the 666-subject first cohort, a separate validation cohort of over 90 different subjects was used. Roughly five DR-DQ haplotypes were handled as single units for association and clustering, since linkage in the cohort was strong. Typing coverage differed by locus: A, B, C, DRB1 and DQB1 were typed in roughly 620-630 donors, DQA1 in 522, DPA1 in some 610, and DPB1 in approximately 450. Donor age, sex, ethnicity and CMV serostatus were compiled together with the repertoire data. Every discovery cohort repertoire had been produced on one sequencing platform. Roughly 300 gigabases of sequencing data and approximately 91 million unique TCR sequences made up an early release that covered approximately 650 HLA-typed donors.

The cohort comprised fewer than 750 healthy bone marrow donors. Cohort members were all nominally healthy when sampled, although unrecorded immune exposures were likely present. The donor was CMV seropositive and was included in the group of 270 or so seropositive cohort members. Each donor provided a peripheral blood sample, and peripheral blood mononuclear cells were used for TCR beta sequencing. Genomic DNA extraction from the blood cell samples was performed with the Qiagen DNeasy Blood Extraction Kit. From cysteine to phenylalanine, the CDR3 is 14 amino acids long. Only the CDR3 part of the read is kept: 42 bases, read in frame from the first base. The germline V gene yields SGHTS for CDR1 and YDEGEE for CDR2. Compared with germline, V lacks 4 bases and J lacks 2 bases; bases without a gene match: 4. The library relied on the immunoSEQ multiplex PCR assay. The multiplex PCR relied on a mix of 60 forward primers for TCR Vbeta segments and 13 reverse primers for TCR Jbeta segments. A multiplex PCR assay on genomic DNA amplified the CDR3 region of rearranged TCR beta genes. Amplified TCR beta libraries were sequenced as 87-base-pair reads on the Illumina HiSeq System. In the paper's pipeline: Across the roughly 600 repertoires, a later analysis counted about 81 million unique TCR beta chains, 9 million to 14 million of which were shared by at least two donors. Raw reads were error-corrected and collapsed into unique sequences with a nearest-neighbor algorithm that merged closely related sequences to remove PCR and sequencing errors. Alignment of CDR3 sequences to IMGT reference sequences was used to assign V, D and J gene segments. For a sequence to be retained, a match of at least six nucleotides to both a V gene segment and a J gene segment was required. Rearrangements were called productive when the CDR3 lacked stop codons and stayed in frame with V and J; all others were non-productive. CDR3 was defined by IMGT convention, running from the second conserved V-encoded cysteine to the conserved J-encoded phenylalanine. The earlier analysis of 550 to 650 of the donors excluded any sequence lacking an unambiguous match to a single V gene segment. An earlier analysis of 550 to 650 of the donors classified V segments as functional when productive rearrangements were above 56.7% and as segregating when the standard deviation between donors was above 5%. A statistical classification framework was developed to diagnose cytomegalovirus status using the catalog of TCR beta chain sequences. A later analysis assigned V and J genes by comparing TCR nucleotide sequences with IMGT/GENE-DB human TR gene sequences. In a later analysis, CDR3 sequences and most-parsimonious VDJ recombination scenarios were assigned using the TCRdist pipeline. A later analysis defined each TCR beta chain by its CDR3 amino acid sequence plus V-gene family, and excluded reads lacking a unique V-gene family. In a later analysis, fewer than 600 highly shared, low-generation-probability nucleotide sequences were removed to address suspected cross-contamination and a sequencing artifact. For each public chain, a later analysis derived a clonal expansion index from normalized ranks of inferred template counts within each repertoire. Generation probabilities in a later analysis came from a VDJ recombination model fitted to out-of-frame rearrangements, and those results were checked against IGoR. A later analysis scored TCR-TCR, TCR-HLA and TCR-CMV co-occurrence with hypergeometric tests, applying a repertoire-size bias correction to TCR pairs. To estimate false discovery rates, a later analysis permuted the HLA or CMV assignments 20 times. A later analysis grouped co-occurring TCRs with DBSCAN, adding TCRdist sequence similarity when clustering within HLA-allele-positive subsets. Co-occurrence clustering excluded repertoires with fewer than 30,000 or more than 120,000 public chains, plus five with anomalous nucleotide sharing. TCRdb mirrors the immuneACCESS table, restricted to in-frame sequences. Some clones are absent from its copies; in checked studies, under half trace to an unresolved V gene, and the reason for the others is unknown. V and J calls plus clone size are reproduced from that table; the DNA served to infer D and trimming. Counted in this sample were over 95,000 clones; roughly 71% of them appeared once. The ten largest account for roughly 8.3% of the sample.

What the research found in general, with its limitations: While some public TCRs were present in many individuals, most TCR sequences turned up only very rarely across donors. The study listed 164 TCR beta chains as associated with cytomegalovirus. A further reported finding was that TCR beta sequences accurately predicted the HLA-A and HLA-B alleles for most subjects in the first cohort. A group of highly shared sequence variants was considered likely to be a technical artifact of the sequencing pipeline. Three of the identified cytomegalovirus-associated TCR beta chains were confirmed in vitro to be specific for cytomegalovirus antigens. In a later analysis, HLA-associated TCR beta chains were found to be more clonally expanded and to have lower generation probabilities than equally common non-associated chains. According to a later genetic analysis, donors in an Asian-associated ancestry cluster had fewer N-insertions in productive TCRs than the roughly 700-donor mean. Linkage disequilibrium might explain the correlated functional status among segregating V segments, but an unknown experimental factor could not be excluded. Some IMGT-functional V segments, including TRBV6-2 and TRBV6-3, could not be told apart with the 87-base-pair reads, so those segments were excluded. According to the authors, the approach could potentially be generalized to other disease states and immunological phenotypes. A later analysis reported that several top co-occurrence clusters appeared linked to parvovirus B19, influenza, CMV and Epstein-Barr virus. This cohort had only TCR beta chains sequenced, and the lack of alpha or paired-chain data limited which features could be detected. Roughly uniform sequencing depth across donors was assumed in presence/absence analyses, although this assumption may not hold. The earlier analysis of 587 of the donors excluded 15 to 20 rarely observed V segments, including chromosome 9 orphons, because counts were too low. Assigning TCR associations to individual alleles was difficult when HLA alleles, especially DR and DQ, strongly co-occurred. HLA typing was unavailable for some donors at each locus, so association tests used only the typed subset. A later analysis found that most CMV-associated TCR beta chains appeared HLA-restricted, with HLA associations seemingly driven largely by CMV exposure. Specific HLA alleles were associated with over 15,000 TCR beta sequences at a false discovery rate of 0.05 in a later analysis. The classifier was reported to diagnose cytomegalovirus status with high specificity and sensitivity in both the original cohort and the validation cohort. CMV serostatus was the only immune exposure information available for the cohort. An earlier analysis of roughly 570 of the donors showed that most TCR beta V segments appeared in productive rearrangements either about 87% or about 30% of the time, which broadly matched IMGT annotations. V-gene and J-gene trimming of TCR beta chains was associated with a missense DCLRE1C variant in a later genetic analysis, and the association was replicated in an independent cohort. A later analysis found that TCR association rates varied across HLA loci, with DRB1 alleles showing the most associated TCRs and HLA-C alleles the fewest.

With regard to this clone: Which antigen it targets is not known. Base qualities are missing; no much larger clone stands one base away.

This receptor was taken from a man aged 18-30 years in good health and CMV-seropositive. The receptor chain draws on TRBV5-8 and TRBJ2-3; 7 of the junction bases match TRBD2. Specimen: PBMCs. The DNA sequence is TGTGCCAGCAGCGGCGGGGGATTCACAGATACGCAGTATTTT. Its protein is CASSGGGFTDTQYF. The full variable domain, completed from the reference TRBV5-8 and TRBJ2-3 proteins outside the CDR3, reads EAGVTQSPTHLIKTRGQQATLRCSPISGHTSVYWYQQALGLGLQFLLWYDEGEERNRGNFPPRFSGRQFPNYSSELNVNALELEDSALYLCASSGGGFTDTQYFGPGTRLTVL.